This T cell receptor beta chain appears in the sequencing data of a study of post-analysis software for immune sequencing data (dated by TCRdb to the mid-2010s). Regarding the study in general: Disease courses on record covered relapsing-remitting, secondary progressive and progressive-relapsing multiple sclerosis, though some patients had no subtype annotation. The patient repertoires were set against about eleven previously published healthy control repertoires from donors whose ages ranged from roughly 6 to 27 years. A subset of samples was prepared in parallel using single-end sample barcoding, then pooled and co-amplified after Illumina adapter ligation.

Concerning this clonotype: It has no known antigen specificity. Nothing much larger sits one base from this clone, and base qualities are not available.

On the study overall, not on this receptor specifically: The multiple sclerosis patient group was slightly younger than the control group. Normalized Chao1 diversity was significantly lower in multiple sclerosis patients than controls, suggesting substantial peripheral T-cell clonal expansion. Strong co-clustering of samples prepared in the same batch was shown by direct clustering with F measure, prompting a batch-effect correction. Patients showed significantly higher frequencies than controls for roughly 5 TRBV segments, among them TRBV5-6, TRBV5-1 and TRBV20-1.

To demonstrate the VDJtools post-analysis software, TCR beta repertoires were profiled from the peripheral blood of more than 10 young patients with multiple sclerosis. The multiple sclerosis patients were children and adolescents ranging in age from roughly 6 to 16 years. The germline V gene yields SQVTM for CDR1 and ANQGSEA for CDR2. Inclusive of the bounding cysteine and phenylalanine, the CDR3 is 15 residues long. The read is trimmed to its CDR3 DNA, 45 bases read in frame from base 1. V is cut by 4 bases and J by 5 bases, and the space between the germline ends is 20 bases. The method was PCR. Instrument on record: Illumina HiSeq 2500. Unique molecular identifiers were incorporated into TCR beta cDNA libraries to reduce PCR and sequencing biases. Every 1 to 10 million input T cells yielded about 500,000 cDNA molecules, meaning each molecule approximated one T cell. The patient libraries were prepared and sequenced using the same protocol as the earlier healthy control dataset. Within a given batch, samples were prepared together, multiplexed and sequenced on the same HiSeq lane. The original methods were these. Raw barcoded reads were processed with MIGEC, and single-read molecular identifier groups were discarded before consensus assembly and CDR3 extraction. VDJtools was used for post-analysis of the clonotype tables, with diversity normalized by down-sampling every dataset to the smallest sample size. Repertoire overlap clustering matched CDR3 amino acid but not nucleotide sequences to correct batch-related cross-sample contamination. In TCRdb, the public reads were trimmed at Q25 with fastp and aligned with MiXCR, with productive beta chains retained. Every CDR3 protein is listed once, alongside the most common genes and DNA of its rows. The V and J calls were not made by the authors but by TCRdb's processing. The sample table holds roughly 400,000 distinct CDR3 sequences, of which approximately 37% were seen once. Clones ranked in the top ten supply around 8% of the sample.

This receptor chain uses TRBV29-1 and TRBJ2-5; the D gene cannot be resolved reliably. The receptor's source is a girl aged 2-10 years with multiple sclerosis. Sequenced input: blood. The CDR3 protein: CSVGLAGSPWETQYF. The DNA sequence is TGCAGCGTTGGGTTGGCAGGCAGCCCATGGGAGACCCAGTACTTC.